This T cell receptor beta chain was found in a study of blood T cell repertoires in COVID-19. Per the authors' pipeline: Amplified reference gene primers provided the basis for estimating nucleated cell counts. Generated by immunoSEQ multiplex PCR, the TCRdb table keeps only in-frame clones and is missing some. The V and J calls and the clone size are those of that table, but D and trimming were determined from the DNA. The data hold hundreds of thousands of clones, with 88% observed a single time. The CDR3 consists of 16 residues. Trimming removed 0 bases from V and 0 bases from J, with 9 bases in between. Germline CDR1 LGHNA, CDR2 YSLEER.

Sequenced sample: peripheral blood. The V gene is TRBV4-3, the J gene TRBJ1-3; D is unresolved. The receptor comes from a woman in her 30s with COVID-19, enrolled during active disease. CDR3 nucleotide sequence: TGCGCCAGCAGCCAAGATTGGGCAGTCTCTGGAAACACCATATATTTT. It is translated as CASSQDWAVSGNTIYF.